These 30 T cell receptor beta chains were all obtained from the same sample, sequenced in a study of T cell repertoires in cytomegalovirus infection (dated by TCRdb to the late 2010s). Sequencing was carried out with an Illumina HiSeq 1500. TCRdb passed the public sequencing reads through fastp at Q25 and MiXCR, retaining productive beta sequences. Each CDR3 protein gets just one entry, which takes the most common genes and DNA from the rows behind it. This sample holds a few hundred thousand distinct CDR3 sequences; approximately 13% were observed only once. Jointly, the top ten make up around 8.1% of the sample. Sequenced material: PBMCs. The receptors were sampled from a human donor in good health (CMV status not recorded). Some clones in this sample may be carry-over from other donors' samples.

Many counts were recorded for this clonotype. The V and J genes are TRBV28 and TRBJ1-5; no clear D gene. The CDR3 is 14 amino acids. Trimming removed 5 bases from V and 5 bases from J, with 13 bases in between. Germline CDR1 MDHEN, CDR2 SYDVKM. CDR3 in amino acids: CASSPRVAYQPQHF. The CDR3 bases are TGTGCCAGCAGTCCACGGGTTGCTTATCAGCCCCAGCATTTT.

The genes are TRBV7-6 and TRBJ2-1, with 11 bases aligning to TRBD2. There are 15 residues in the CDR3. V gave up 2 bases and J gave up 8 bases; unmatched junction bases: 5. Per the germline V gene, CDR1 is SGHVS and CDR2 is FNYEAQ. The DNA for the CDR3 is TGTGCCAGCAGCTTATCACTAGCGGGAGTTGATGAGCAGTTCTTC. Protein product: CASSLSLAGVDEQFF.

Only a few counts were recorded for this clonotype. The chain's CDR3 is CASSQGTGELFF. The DNA for the CDR3 is TGTGCCAGCAGCCAAGGGACCGGGGAGCTGTTTTTT. This chain joins TRBV4-2 and TRBJ2-2; D unresolved. The germline V gene encodes CDR1 LGHNA and CDR2 YNFKEQ. The V and J ends lost 1 base and 5 bases respectively, with 2 bases between them. The CDR3 sequence is 12 residues long.

This clonotype was seen repeatedly, ten times or more. Here the CDR3 reads CASSPRQAPNTEAFF. The CDR3 bases are TGTGCCAGCAGCCCCCGACAGGCGCCGAACACTGAAGCTTTCTTT. The chain links TRBV11-2 to TRBJ1-1; possible D gene TRBD1, 6 bases. This CDR3 spans 15 amino acids. The germline gives CDR1 SGHAT, CDR2 FQNNGV. The V gene lost 5 bases and the J gene lost 1 base, with 14 bases spanning the gap.

This clonotype showed up many times. V is TRBV7-8 and J is TRBJ1-1, with a weak D call TRBD1 (5 bases). V lost 3 bases and J lost 6, with 8 bases in between. Germline loops: CDR1 SGHVS, CDR2 FQNEAQ. The CDR3 covers 12 residues. The CDR3, as DNA: TGTGCCAGCAGCTTTTGGGGGGCTGAAGCTTTCTTT. As protein: CASSFWGAEAFF.

This clonotype was counted many times. J is TRBJ2-3 and V is TRBV7-9; 14 nucleotides agree with TRBD2. The CDR3 has 19 amino acids. Germline CDR1 SEHNR, CDR2 FQNEAQ (reference sequence). Unmatched junction bases numbered 11, after V lost 6 bases and J lost 0 bases. This CDR3 is CASRPRLAGGNPSTDTQYF. The CDR3 DNA reads as TGTGCCAGCAGACCCAGACTAGCGGGGGGGAATCCTAGCACAGATACGCAGTATTTT.

As to this clonotype: A read error may produce the germline difference seen at one junction end. This sequence joins TRBV29-1 and TRBJ2-5; D is perhaps TRBD2 (5 bases). CDR3 length equals 8 residues. The germline V gene has CDR1 SQVTM and CDR2 ANQGSEA. This chain's CDR3 is CSVEHGKF. Written as DNA, the CDR3 is TGCAGCGTTGAACACGGGAAATTC.

The rearrangement uses TRBV7-9 and TRBJ2-7; D possibly corresponds to TRBD2 (6 bases). The CDR3 has 14 amino acids. Looked up from germline, CDR1 is SEHNR and CDR2 is FQNEAQ (reference sequence). The germline V and J ends were trimmed by 5 bases and 2 bases, with 13 bases remaining between them. The CDR3 DNA reads TGTGCCAGCAGCCCTCTTGGAGGGACCTACGAGCAGTACTTC. Its protein product is CASSPLGGTYEQYF.

There are many counts of this clonotype. In DNA form, the CDR3 reads TGTGCCAGCAGCTTAGGCACCGGGACTAGCGCGAAACCCTCCTACAATGAGCAGTTCTTC. Its translation is CASSLGTGTSAKPSYNEQFF. V gene TRBV7-8 combines with J gene TRBJ2-1, with 10 bases fitting TRBD2. The V and J ends lost 1 base and 0 bases, in that order; junction bases with no gene match: 12. Germline CDR1 and CDR2: SGHVS and FQNEAQ. CDR3 length: 20 amino acids.

The chain carries TRBV5-8 and TRBJ2-3; 9 nucleotides line up with TRBD2. Germline assignment: CDR1 SGHTS and CDR2 YDEGEE. J gave up 4 bases and V 0 bases, and 6 bases lay outside the gene matches. This CDR3 is built from 16 residues. CDR3 residues: CASSLVAGGPSDTQYF. The CDR3, as DNA: TGTGCCAGCAGCTTGGTTGCGGGAGGGCCCTCAGATACGCAGTATTTT.

This clonotype was seen more than once but under ten times. CDR3 sequence reads: CSAVLAETSYEQYF. CDR3 nucleotides: TGCAGTGCAGTACTAGCGGAAACGTCCTACGAGCAGTACTTC. This sequence joins TRBV20-1 and TRBJ2-7; 8 bases are shared with TRBD2. The V gene's germline CDR1 is DFQATT and CDR2 SNEGSKA (reference sequence). The CDR3 totals 14 residues. Germline trimming cut 6 bases from V and 1 base from J; bases unmatched to any gene: 8.

This clonotype has a count of ten or more. The genes are TRBV7-9 and TRBJ1-1; D may be TRBD1 (5 bases). Trimming removed 3 bases at V and 1 base at J, with 6 bases between. CDR3 size: 13 residues. Germline CDR1 reads SEHNR; CDR2 reads FQNEAQ (reference sequence). The CDR3 protein is CASSLTANTEAFF. CDR3 nucleotide sequence: TGTGCCAGCAGCTTGACAGCGAACACTGAAGCTTTCTTT. The full variable domain, in which reference TRBV7-9 and TRBJ1-1 provide the parts outside the CDR3, is DTGVSQNPRHKITKRGQNVTFRCDPISEHNRLYWYRQTLGQGPEFLTYFQNEAQLEKSRLLSDRFSAERPKGSFSTLEIQRTEQGDSAMYLCASSLTANTEAFFGQGTRLTVV.

This clonotype was seen many times. In nucleotides, the CDR3 is TGTGCCAGCAGCTTCCCTAGCGGGAGTGGAAAGACCCAGTACTTC. It is translated as CASSFPSGSGKTQYF. The V and J genes are TRBV7-8 and TRBJ2-5; TRBD2 agrees at 10 bases. The CDR3 length is 15 residues. CDR1 is SGHVS and CDR2 is FQNEAQ in the germline V gene. Germline trimming cut 3 bases from V and 6 bases from J; bases unmatched to any gene: 7.

This clonotype appeared many times. This chain joins TRBV7-2 and TRBJ1-5; D is unresolved. CDR1 is SGHTA, CDR2 FQGNSA, per germline. V was cut by 0 bases and J by 4 bases, with 4 bases left in between. The CDR3 consists of 13 residues. CDR3: CASSLAWNQPQHF. The CDR3 coding sequence is TGTGCCAGCAGCTTAGCCTGGAATCAGCCCCAGCATTTT.

The table lists this clonotype with many counts. This chain joins TRBV12-3 or TRBV12-4 and TRBJ1-5, with D maybe TRBD1 (5 bases). V lost 4 bases and J 7 bases, leaving 11 bases between the germline ends. There are 13 residues in the CDR3. CDR3 DNA: TGTGCCAGCAGTTCCGTCCAGGGCCAGCCCCAGCATTTT. It translates to CASSSVQGQPQHF.

The V gene is TRBV2, the J gene TRBJ1-1, with 10 bases lining up with TRBD1. Germline V gives CDR1 SNHLY, CDR2 FYNNEI. V shed 5 bases and J 4 bases; nucleotides not matched to a gene: 7. The CDR3 length is 15 residues. CDR3 coding DNA: TGTGCCAGCAGTCTAGGGACAGGGGTTTCCACTGAAGCTTTCTTT. This translates into CASSLGTGVSTEAFF.

This clonotype has a handful of counts. The J gene is TRBJ2-1, the V gene TRBV19; no definite D call. CDR3 size: 13 residues. V lost 4 bases, J lost 5 bases, and 9 bases lay in between. Germline CDR1 LNHDA, CDR2 SQIVND (reference sequence). For the CDR3, the DNA is TGTGCCAGTAGTAGGGTCTTGGACAATGAGCAGTTCTTC. Residues: CASSRVLDNEQFF.

This clonotype came up a few times. The chain employs TRBV20-1 and TRBJ1-2; 7 nucleotides line up with TRBD1. V lost 0 bases, J lost 2 bases, and 3 bases stayed unmatched. This CDR3 comprises 14 residues. Germline lookup yields CDR1 DFQATT and CDR2 SNEGSKA (reference sequence). CDR3 in amino acids: CSARDRGQNYGYTF. The CDR3 coding sequence is TGCAGTGCTAGAGATCGGGGACAGAACTATGGCTACACCTTC.

The chain carries TRBV6-6 and TRBJ2-5; TRBD1 agrees at 7 bases. The CDR3 is made up of 13 amino acids. The J segment lost 5 bases and the V segment lost 5 bases, leaving 5 bases of the junction unmatched. Germline values: CDR1 MNHNY, CDR2 SVGAGI (reference sequence). The CDR3 bases are TGTGCCAGCAGTAACAGGGGCCAGGAGACCCAGTACTTC. Translating it yields CASSNRGQETQYF.

In its sample, this clonotype was seen once. The chain uses TRBV24-1 and TRBJ2-7; 9 bases line up with TRBD1. V lost 5 bases, J lost 4 bases, and 11 bases stayed unmatched. Per germline, CDR1 KGHDR and CDR2 SFDVKD. CDR3 size: 16 residues. The CDR3 loop is CATSGPGQGREYEQYF. The CDR3 nucleotides read TGTGCCACCAGTGGGCCGGGACAGGGTCGGGAATACGAGCAGTACTTC.

In its sample, this clonotype was seen a few times. The rearrangement joins TRBV20-1 to TRBJ2-4; a weak D match, TRBD1 (5 bases). CDR1 is DFQATT, CDR2 SNEGSKA, per germline (reference sequence). CDR3 size: 15 residues. V was clipped by 6 bases and J by 2 bases, with 17 bases between them. Here the CDR3 reads CSATDQTVSKNIQYF. CDR3 sequence (DNA): TGCAGTGCAACCGACCAGACAGTCTCCAAAAACATTCAGTACTTC.

The sample holds many counts of this clonotype. The chain carries TRBV7-2 and TRBJ2-5; D could derive from TRBD1 or TRBD2 (6 bases each). The length of the CDR3 is 14 residues. Germline values: CDR1 SGHTA, CDR2 FQGNSA. The V end lost 0 bases, the J end lost 5 bases, and 10 bases lay between the germline ends. This CDR3 reads CASSLARGRETQYF. In nucleotides, the CDR3 is TGTGCCAGCAGCTTAGCCCGGGGGCGGGAGACCCAGTACTTC.

The gene calls are TRBV2 and TRBJ1-3, with D possibly matching TRBD1 (6 bases). Germline CDR1 is SNHLY and CDR2 is FYNNEI. The CDR3 length is 15 residues. Trimming took 5 bases from V and 0 from J, leaving 11 bases between them. CDR3 region: CASSKGHPSGNTIYF. The CDR3 DNA reads as TGTGCCAGCAGTAAGGGACATCCCTCTGGAAACACCATATATTTT.

This clonotype was seen a few times. The genes are TRBV12-3 or TRBV12-4 and TRBJ1-1; D is undetermined. This CDR3 is built from 12 residues. The V end lost 6 bases, the J end lost 3 bases, and 8 bases lay between the germline ends. CDR3 region: CASSRRYTEAFF. In DNA, the CDR3 is TGTGCCAGCAGCAGGCGGTACACTGAAGCTTTCTTT.

The V call is TRBV20-1, the J call TRBJ1-4, with 8 bases that match TRBD1. The V gene end was trimmed by 5 bases and the J gene end by 8 bases; junction bases not matched to a gene: 10. Germline V gives CDR1 DFQATT, CDR2 SNEGSKA (reference sequence). This CDR3 spans 14 amino acids. CDR3 in amino acids: CSAPQGAVREKLFF. For the CDR3, the DNA is TGCAGTGCTCCGCAGGGGGCAGTTCGCGAAAAACTGTTTTTT.

The V call is TRBV29-1, the J call TRBJ2-6; TRBD2 is a possible D gene (6 bases). Trimming pared 5 bases from V and 8 bases from J, leaving 22 bases between. This CDR3 is 16 amino acids long. CDR1 is SQVTM and CDR2 is ANQGSEA in the germline V gene. DNA of the CDR3: TGCAGCGTTACCGGGGCCTACCGGGACTCGACCAACGTCCTGACTTTC. Translation gives CSVTGAYRDSTNVLTF.

The sample holds a few counts of this clonotype. The rearrangement uses TRBV24-1 and TRBJ2-2; 16 bases fit TRBD2. CDR3 length equals 19 residues. J was trimmed by 2 bases and V by 3 bases; bases with no gene match: 5. In germline, CDR1 is KGHDR, CDR2 SFDVKD. DNA for the CDR3: TGTGCCACCAGTGATCCCGGGACTAGCGGGGGGGTCAACACCGGGGAGCTGTTTTTT. Encoded protein: CATSDPGTSGGVNTGELFF.

This clonotype was detected ten times or more. CDR3 bases: TGTGCCAGCAGCTTAAGGGACAGGATCTCTGGGGCCAACGTCCTGACTTTC. Protein: CASSLRDRISGANVLTF. V gene TRBV7-2 combines with J gene TRBJ2-6, with 8 nucleotides matching TRBD1. Germline CDR1 SGHTA, CDR2 FQGNSA. The CDR3 has 17 residues. The ends lost 2 bases at V and 0 bases at J; junction bases unmatched: 3.

This clonotype was seen many times. V is TRBV11-2 and J is TRBJ2-7; D might be TRBD2 (5 bases). The CDR3 contains 17 residues. Trimming removed 2 bases from V and 2 bases from J, with 19 bases in between. The V gene's germline CDR1 is SGHAT and CDR2 FQNNGV. The CDR3 nucleotides are TGTGCCAGCAGCTTACTATCCGGGGTGGCGGAACCCTACGAGCAGTACTTC. Translated, it gives CASSLLSGVAEPYEQYF.

For this clonotype: Compared with germline, one end of the junction differs, possibly owing to a read error. The CDR3, as DNA: TGTGCCAGCAGTGACTCCCCCCCCGGCCAGGCTCCCGAGCAGTACTTC. Its protein is CASSDSPPGQAPEQYF. The genes are TRBV6-5 and TRBJ2-7; D gene uncertain. This CDR3 is 16 amino acids long. CDR1 is MNHEY and CDR2 is SVGAGI in the germline V gene.